These 27 T cell receptor beta chains came from one sample sequenced in a study of OX40 agonist ivuxolimab in advanced cancers. Assay: immunoSEQ multiplex PCR; the TCRdb copy retains only in-frame clones and omits some. The top ten clones hold more than 10% of a sample with 55,000 to 80,000 clones, nearly 90% of them seen once. Material: CD4+ or CD8+ T cells sorted from blood, obtained in a trial of the OX40 agonist ivuxolimab. The receptors here all came from an adult with an advanced solid tumor such as melanoma, head and neck, liver or kidney cancer.

The chain joins TRBV5-6 to TRBJ1-1; no reliable D call. The V gene's germline CDR1 is SGHDT and CDR2 YYEEEE. Trimming removed 6 bases at V and 4 bases at J, with 22 bases between. The CDR3 totals 16 residues. The CDR3 nucleotides read TGTGCCAGCACTAACCTGGGGTACCGTGGCAGCACTGAAGCTTTCTTT. It translates to CASTNLGYRGSTEAFF.

The gene calls are TRBV6-1 and TRBJ2-7; TRBD1 matches 8 bases. Per germline, CDR1 MNHNS and CDR2 SASEGT. The trim removed 0 bases at V and 3 bases at J, leaving 4 bases unmatched. CDR3 size: 15 residues. CDR3 sequence: CASSEAQGANYEQYF. CDR3 sequence (DNA): TGTGCCAGCAGTGAAGCGCAGGGGGCGAACTACGAGCAGTACTTC.

The J gene is TRBJ2-3, the V gene TRBV19; the match to TRBD2 covers 9 bases. CDR1 is LNHDA, CDR2 SQIVND, per germline (reference sequence). The length of the CDR3 is 16 residues. V trimming: 5 bases; J trimming: 2 bases; junction bases outside the gene matches: 8. The CDR3 is CASSASRGGVTDTQYF. The CDR3 bases are TGTGCCAGTAGTGCCTCTCGCGGGGGGGTCACAGATACGCAGTATTTT. Filled out from reference TRBV19 and TRBJ2-3, the complete variable domain reads DGGITQSPKYLFRKEGQNVTLSCEQNLNHDAMYWYRQDPGQGLRLIYYSQIVNDFQKGDIAEGYSVSREKKESFPLTVTSAQKNPTAFYLCASSASRGGVTDTQYFGPGTRLTVL.

V is TRBV2 and J is TRBJ2-2; D not certain. Looked up from germline, CDR1 is SNHLY and CDR2 is FYNNEI. Trimming shortened V by 1 base and J by 1 base, and 10 bases separated the two germline ends. The CDR3 runs 16 residues. The CDR3 protein is CASSEDIRRNTGELFF. CDR3 coding DNA: TGTGCCAGCAGTGAAGACATAAGGAGGAACACCGGGGAGCTGTTTTTT.

This chain links TRBV16 with TRBJ2-1, with D uncertain. CDR1 is KGHSY and CDR2 is FQNENV in the germline V gene. V dropped 0 bases and J dropped 3 bases, with 9 bases sitting between them. The CDR3 is made up of 15 amino acids. Written as DNA, the CDR3 is TGTGCCAGCAGCCAATCGCGCGACGGCTACAATGAGCAGTTCTTC. This translates into CASSQSRDGYNEQFF.

The sample holds one count of this clone. The chain combines TRBV19 with TRBJ2-7; D not resolved. The V gene's germline CDR1 is LNHDA and CDR2 SQIVND (reference sequence). V shed 9 bases and J shed 3 bases, with 9 bases lying between them. The CDR3 is made up of 11 amino acids. Written as DNA, the CDR3 is TGTGCCAGCGAAGACCACTACGAGCAGTACTTC. Protein sequence: CASEDHYEQYF.

The rearrangement links TRBV19 to TRBJ2-7, with 13 bases fitting TRBD2. The germline gives CDR1 LNHDA, CDR2 SQIVND (reference sequence). Germline trimming cut 1 base from V and 2 bases from J; bases unmatched to any gene: 2. The CDR3 loop spans 16 amino acids. The CDR3 coding sequence is TGTGCCAGTAGTATAGGGGGACTAGCGGGAACCTACGAGCAGTACTTC. This sequence encodes CASSIGGLAGTYEQYF.

The chain has TRBV27 and TRBJ2-3; D tentatively reads TRBD1 or TRBD2 (5 bases each). The CDR3 totals 16 residues. V was cut by 5 bases and J by 4 bases, with 19 bases left in between. CDR1 is MNHEY and CDR2 is SMNVEV in the germline V gene (reference sequence). The CDR3 loop reads CASSISGAAVPDTQYF. Written as DNA, the CDR3 is TGTGCCAGCAGTATTTCCGGGGCCGCGGTACCAGATACGCAGTATTTT.

The chain joins TRBV29-1 to TRBJ2-1; TRBD2 matches at 13 bases. The germline gives CDR1 SQVTM, CDR2 ANQGSEA. Trimming cost V 3 bases and J 15 bases; bases outside gene matches: 17. The CDR3 totals 16 residues. CDR3 nucleotide sequence: TGCAGCGTTGATCTTCGGACTAGCGGGAGTGAATATTTCCGGTTCTTC. This gives the protein CSVDLRTSGSEYFRFF.

The chain links TRBV4-1 to TRBJ2-3, with D maybe TRBD2 (5 bases). CDR1 is MGHRA, CDR2 YSYEKL, per germline. The CDR3 runs 14 residues. Trimming took off 4 bases at V and 4 bases at J, with 12 bases between the two ends. As DNA, the CDR3 is TGCGCCAGCAGCCTGAGGGTTACCCCAGATACGCAGTATTTT. It encodes CASSLRVTPDTQYF.

V is TRBV28 and J is TRBJ2-2; possibly TRBD1 or TRBD2 for D (5 bases each). Between the trimmed V and J ends, which lost 6 bases and 6 bases, there was a span of 20 bases. Germline V CDR1 and CDR2: MDHEN, SYDVKM. The CDR3 is made up of 16 amino acids. The CDR3 DNA sequence: TGTGCCAGCAGCCCCGGGGCGGTTGCCCCCCCCGGGGAGCTGTTTTTT. As protein: CASSPGAVAPPGELFF.

V usage is TRBV6-4 and J usage is TRBJ2-3; a possible D gene is TRBD2 (6 bases). CDR1 MRHNA and CDR2 SNTAGT come from the germline V gene. V was pared by 5 bases and J by 5 bases, with 14 bases between. The CDR3 is 14 amino acids. CDR3 DNA sequence: TGTGCCAGCAGTCCGGGACTCGCCGTAGATACGCAGTATTTT. Translating it yields CASSPGLAVDTQYF.

The genes are TRBV4-1 and TRBJ1-3; D is unresolved. Trimming shortened V by 11 bases and J by 4 bases, and 18 bases separated the two germline ends. This CDR3 has 14 amino acids. The germline gives CDR1 MGHRA, CDR2 YSYEKL. The CDR3 spells CASSLPRIGNTIYF. For the CDR3, the DNA is TGCGCCTCCAGTCTGCCAAGGATCGGAAACACCATATATTTT.

This chain joins TRBV7-9 and TRBJ1-1; possibly TRBD1 for D (5 bases). Between the trimmed V and J ends, which lost 8 bases and 3 bases, there was a span of 10 bases. Germline-derived CDR1 and CDR2 are SEHNR and FQNEAQ (reference sequence). The length of the CDR3 is 12 residues. CDR3 in DNA: TGTGCCAGCCGGCGGGGGGACACTGAAGCTTTCTTT. Translating gives CASRRGDTEAFF.

Points on this clone: A read error may be the cause here, since a much bigger clone is one base away. Other DNA sequences in this specimen translate into the identical CDR3. The rearrangement joins TRBV5-1 to TRBJ2-7; D is unresolved. There are 12 residues in the CDR3. Trimming removed 0 bases at V and 2 bases at J, with 3 bases between. Germline loops: CDR1 SGHRS, CDR2 YFSETQ. The CDR3 DNA follows: TGCGCCAGCAGCTTGGTCCCCTACGAGCAGTACTTC. This gives the protein CASSLVPYEQYF.

This clone was seen a single time. This rearrangement joins TRBV5-1 to TRBJ1-1; D is perhaps TRBD1 (6 bases). The CDR3 totals 13 residues. Germline V gene data show CDR1 as SGHRS and CDR2 as YFSETQ. The V gene lost 4 bases and the J gene lost 7 bases, with 14 bases spanning the gap. The CDR3 reads CASSLQGFNEAFF. The CDR3 DNA is TGCGCCAGCAGCCTACAGGGATTCAATGAAGCTTTCTTT.

This clone was seen only once. V usage is TRBV7-9 and J usage is TRBJ1-1; D not resolved. The length of the CDR3 is 14 residues. Germline assignment: CDR1 SEHNR and CDR2 FQNEAQ (reference sequence). Trimming removed 8 bases from V and 7 bases from J, with 20 bases in between. The CDR3 coding sequence is TGTGCCAGCGGTGGGTCGGCGAGCACTAGTGAAGCTTTCTTT. It translates to CASGGSASTSEAFF.

V and J are TRBV27 and TRBJ2-4; D ambiguous. The CDR3 loop spans 13 amino acids. V lost 6 bases and J lost 0, with 6 bases in between. Germline V lookup: CDR1 MNHEY, CDR2 SMNVEV (reference sequence). In DNA form, the CDR3 reads TGTGCCAGCAGGGATTTAGCCAAAAACATTCAGTACTTC. Its translation: CASRDLAKNIQYF.

J is TRBJ2-3 and V is TRBV29-1, with 9 bases lining up with TRBD2. From germline, CDR1 is SQVTM and CDR2 ANQGSEA. The CDR3 covers 14 residues. V dropped 5 bases and J dropped 4; count of bases not matched to a gene: 7. The CDR3 bases are TGCAGCGTTATCGGGACTAGCAAGTCAGATACGCAGTATTTT. Its protein is CSVIGTSKSDTQYF.

This rearrangement joins TRBV11-1 to TRBJ2-1; D possibly matches TRBD1 or TRBD2 (5 bases each). The germline CDR1 and CDR2 sequences are SGHAT and FQDESV (reference sequence). The CDR3 is 14 amino acids. Trimming took 9 bases from V and 1 from J, leaving 13 bases between them. The CDR3 DNA sequence: TGTGCCAGTAACCTGGGGGATTCCTACAATGAGCAGTTCTTC. Encoded protein: CASNLGDSYNEQFF.

V is TRBV5-5 and J is TRBJ2-7, with D possibly being TRBD1 or TRBD2 (5 bases each). The CDR3 loop spans 14 amino acids. Germline V lookup: CDR1 SGHKS, CDR2 YYEKEE (reference sequence). The V end lost 6 bases, the J end lost 0 bases, and 13 bases lay between the germline ends. CDR3 sequence: CASTGPGSSYEQYF. The CDR3 DNA reads as TGTGCCAGCACGGGGCCAGGGAGCTCCTACGAGCAGTACTTC.

The J gene is TRBJ2-6, the V gene TRBV6-7, with a weak D call TRBD1 (5 bases). TRBV6-7 is treated as an ORF (open reading frame) with a function not yet certain. This CDR3 comprises 16 residues. V was clipped by 4 bases and J by 4 bases, with 14 bases between them. As DNA, the CDR3 is TGTGCCAGCAGTTGGACACCCGGGTGGGGGGCCAACGTCCTGACTTTC. Translated: CASSWTPGWGANVLTF.

The CDR3 DNA is TGTGCCAGTAGTCCTTCCGGGCCACTGTATGGCTACACCTTC. Encoded protein: CASSPSGPLYGYTF. V and J are TRBV19 and TRBJ1-2; D ambiguous. This CDR3 is built from 14 residues. Germline V gene data show CDR1 as LNHDA and CDR2 as SQIVND (reference sequence). Between the trimmed V and J ends, which lost 5 bases and 5 bases, there was a span of 15 bases.

With respect to this clone: Sequence at one end of the junction differs from germline and may be a read error. The rearrangement links TRBV28 to TRBJ2-3; D perhaps matches TRBD1 (6 bases). The CDR3 totals 15 residues. CDR1 is MDHEN and CDR2 is SYDVKM in the germline V gene. DNA for the CDR3: TGTGTCAGCAGTACAAGGACAGTCCCCACAGATACGCAGTATTTT. Residues: CVSSTRTVPTDTQYF.

This sequence joins TRBV11-3 and TRBJ1-1; no firm D call. This CDR3 is built from 15 residues. V lost 0 bases and J lost 0, with 8 bases in between. The germline V gene has CDR1 SGHNT and CDR2 YENEEA. Here the CDR3 DNA reads TGTGCCAGCAGCTTAGACGGGCAGATGAACACTGAAGCTTTCTTT. It translates to CASSLDGQMNTEAFF.

This chain uses TRBV9 with TRBJ2-1; 8 bases line up with TRBD2. Unmatched junction bases numbered 11, after V lost 1 base and J lost 8 bases. This CDR3 is built from 16 residues. CDR1 and CDR2 (germline): SGDLS, YYNGEE. CDR3 nucleotides: TGTGCCAGCAGCGTAACCCTAAGCGGGGGTCAGGATGAGCAGTTCTTC. Translated, it gives CASSVTLSGGQDEQFF.

The chain carries TRBV28 and TRBJ2-1; 12 bases fit TRBD2. This CDR3 has 15 amino acids. Germline V gene sequence: CDR1 MDHEN, CDR2 SYDVKM. V dropped 6 bases and J dropped 7; count of bases not matched to a gene: 7. CDR3: CASSPLAGGKNEQFF. The CDR3 coding sequence is TGTGCCAGCAGCCCACTAGCGGGAGGAAAAAATGAGCAGTTCTTC.